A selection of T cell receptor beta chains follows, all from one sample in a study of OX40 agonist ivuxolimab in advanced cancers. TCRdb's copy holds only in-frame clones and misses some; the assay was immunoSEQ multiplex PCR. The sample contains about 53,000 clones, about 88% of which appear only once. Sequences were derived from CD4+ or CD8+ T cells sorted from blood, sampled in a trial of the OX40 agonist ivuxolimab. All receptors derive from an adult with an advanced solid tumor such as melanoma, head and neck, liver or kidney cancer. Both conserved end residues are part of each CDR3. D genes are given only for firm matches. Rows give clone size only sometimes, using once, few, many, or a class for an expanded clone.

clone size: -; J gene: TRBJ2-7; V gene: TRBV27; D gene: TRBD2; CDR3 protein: CASSLAGTRSYEQYF; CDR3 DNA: TGTGCCAGCAGTTTAGCGGGGACTAGGAGTTACGAGCAGTACTTC
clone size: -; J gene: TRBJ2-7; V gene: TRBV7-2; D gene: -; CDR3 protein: CASSLNGYEQYF; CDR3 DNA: TGTGCCAGCAGCTTAAACGGTTACGAGCAGTACTTC
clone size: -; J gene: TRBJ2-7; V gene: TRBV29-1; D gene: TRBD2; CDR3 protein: CSGGRTSGSNEQYF; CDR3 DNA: TGCAGCGGCGGCCGGACTAGCGGGTCTAACGAGCAGTACTTC
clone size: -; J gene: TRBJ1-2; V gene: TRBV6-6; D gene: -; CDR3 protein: CASSKGDLNYGYTF; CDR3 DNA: TGTGCCAGCAGTAAGGGGGACCTTAACTATGGCTACACCTTC
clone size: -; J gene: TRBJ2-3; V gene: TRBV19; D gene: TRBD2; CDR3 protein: CASSTSGTRGDTQYF; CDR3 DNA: TGTGCCAGTAGTACTAGCGGGACAAGGGGAGATACGCAGTATTTT
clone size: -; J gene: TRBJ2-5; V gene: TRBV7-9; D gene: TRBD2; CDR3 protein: CASSLAPSGSTETQYF; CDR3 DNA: TGTGCCAGCAGCTTAGCTCCTAGCGGGAGTACGGAGACCCAGTACTTC
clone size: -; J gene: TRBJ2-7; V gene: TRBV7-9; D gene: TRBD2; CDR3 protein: CASSEGLAGGHVDEQYF; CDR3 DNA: TGTGCCAGCAGCGAGGGACTAGCGGGAGGGCACGTCGATGAGCAGTACTTC
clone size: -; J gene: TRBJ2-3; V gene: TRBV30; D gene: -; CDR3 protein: CAWSSGGGNQDTQYF; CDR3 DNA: TGTGCCTGGAGTTCCGGTGGCGGGAACCAAGATACGCAGTATTTT
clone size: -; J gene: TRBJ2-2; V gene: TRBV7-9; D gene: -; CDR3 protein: CASSEGVSRNTGELFF; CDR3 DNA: TGTGCTAGCAGCGAAGGGGTCTCCAGGAACACCGGGGAGCTGTTTTTT
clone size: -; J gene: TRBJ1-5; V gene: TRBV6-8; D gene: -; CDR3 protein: CASSYGQENQPQHF; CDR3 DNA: TGTGCCAGCAGTTACGGGCAGGAAAATCAGCCCCAGCATTTT
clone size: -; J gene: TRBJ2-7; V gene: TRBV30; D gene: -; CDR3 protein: CAWSGGGGPREQYF; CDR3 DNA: TGTGCCTGGAGTGGGGGGGGCGGCCCTCGCGAGCAGTACTTC
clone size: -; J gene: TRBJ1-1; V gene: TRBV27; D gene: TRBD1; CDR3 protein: CASSKQGTTEAFF; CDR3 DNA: TGTGCCAGCAGTAAACAGGGGACCACTGAAGCTTTCTTT
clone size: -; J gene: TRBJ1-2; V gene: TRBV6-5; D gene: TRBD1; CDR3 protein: CATAGQGVYYGYTF; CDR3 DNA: TGTGCCACAGCGGGACAGGGGGTCTACTATGGCTACACCTTC
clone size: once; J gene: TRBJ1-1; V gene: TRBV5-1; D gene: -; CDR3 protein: CASSLVGAGMNTEAFF; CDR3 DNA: TGCGCCAGCAGCTTGGTGGGGGCAGGAATGAACACTGAAGCTTTCTTT
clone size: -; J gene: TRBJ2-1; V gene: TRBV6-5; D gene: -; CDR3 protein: CASSPIISDYNEQFF; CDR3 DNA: TGTGCCAGCAGCCCTATTATAAGCGATTACAATGAGCAGTTCTTC
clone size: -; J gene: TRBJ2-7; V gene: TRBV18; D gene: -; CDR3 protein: CASSQGQGTGEQYF; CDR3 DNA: TGTGCCAGCTCACAGGGCCAGGGGACTGGGGAGCAGTACTTC
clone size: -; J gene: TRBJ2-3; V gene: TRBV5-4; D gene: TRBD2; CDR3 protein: CASRVSSGRTDTQYF; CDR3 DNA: TGTGCCAGCAGGGTGTCTAGCGGGAGGACAGATACGCAGTATTTT
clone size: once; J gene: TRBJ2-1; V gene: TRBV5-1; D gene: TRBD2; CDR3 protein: CASSLVPGGESSYNEQFF; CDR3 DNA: TGCGCCAGCAGCTTGGTACCCGGGGGGGAAAGCTCCTACAATGAGCAGTTCTTC
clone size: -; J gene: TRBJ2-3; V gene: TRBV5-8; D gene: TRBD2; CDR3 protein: CASSLRGDPGSDTQYF; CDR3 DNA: TGTGCCAGCAGCTTACGGGGGGATCCCGGTTCGGATACGCAGTATTTT
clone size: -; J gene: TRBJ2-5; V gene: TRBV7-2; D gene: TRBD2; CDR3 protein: CASSSRGLADQETQYF; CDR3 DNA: TGTGCCAGCAGCTCCCGAGGACTAGCGGACCAAGAGACCCAGTACTTC
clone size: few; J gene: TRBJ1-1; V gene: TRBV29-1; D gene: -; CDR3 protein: CSVEGTAEAFF; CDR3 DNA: TGCAGCGTTGAAGGGACAGCTGAAGCTTTCTTT
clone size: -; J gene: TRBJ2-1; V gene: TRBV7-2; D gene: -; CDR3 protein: CASSLGSSHNEQFF; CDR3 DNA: TGTGCCAGCAGCTTAGGGTCCAGCCACAATGAGCAGTTCTTC
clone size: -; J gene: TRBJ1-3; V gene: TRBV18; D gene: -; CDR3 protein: CASSPTNREPANTIYF; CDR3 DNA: TGTGCCAGCTCACCAACTAATCGCGAGCCAGCAAACACCATATATTTT
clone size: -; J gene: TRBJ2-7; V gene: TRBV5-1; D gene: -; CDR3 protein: CASSLEKGSYEQYF; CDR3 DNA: TGCGCCAGCAGCTTGGAGAAAGGAAGCTACGAGCAGTACTTC
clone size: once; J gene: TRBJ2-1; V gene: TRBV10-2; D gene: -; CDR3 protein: CASRAGPQYNEQFF; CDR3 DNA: TGCGCCAGCAGGGCGGGCCCCCAATACAATGAGCAGTTCTTC
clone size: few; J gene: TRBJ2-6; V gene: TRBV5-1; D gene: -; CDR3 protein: CASSLTGPNSGANVLTF; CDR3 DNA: TGCGCCAGCAGCTTGACGGGACCGAACTCTGGGGCCAACGTCCTGACTTTC
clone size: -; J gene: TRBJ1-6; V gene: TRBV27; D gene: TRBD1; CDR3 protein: CASSYGPGQGGTYNSPLHF; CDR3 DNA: TGTGCCAGCAGTTATGGCCCCGGGCAGGGGGGAACCTATAATTCACCCCTCCACTTT
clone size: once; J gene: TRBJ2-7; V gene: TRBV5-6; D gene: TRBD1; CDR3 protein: CASSPDRGSGEQYF; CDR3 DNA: TGTGCCAGCAGCCCGGACAGGGGGAGTGGCGAGCAGTACTTC
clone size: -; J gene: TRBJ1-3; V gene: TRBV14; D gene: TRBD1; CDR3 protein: CASSQDPWDSGNTIYF; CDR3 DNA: TGTGCCAGCAGCCAAGATCCGTGGGACAGCGGAAACACCATATATTTT
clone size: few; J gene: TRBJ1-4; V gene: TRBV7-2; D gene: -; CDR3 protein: CASSLQAIGEKLFF; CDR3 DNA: TGTGCCAGCAGCCTCCAGGCTATAGGAGAAAAACTGTTTTTT
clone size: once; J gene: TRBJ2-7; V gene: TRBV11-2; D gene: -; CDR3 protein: CASRPRLDGSEQYF; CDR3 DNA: TGTGCCAGCCGCCCCCGATTAGACGGGAGCGAGCAGTACTTC
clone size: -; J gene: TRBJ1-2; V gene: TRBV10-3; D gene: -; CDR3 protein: CATKRGDYGYTF; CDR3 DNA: TGTGCCACCAAAAGGGGGGACTATGGCTACACCTTC
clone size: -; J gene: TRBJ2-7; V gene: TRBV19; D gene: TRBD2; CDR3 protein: CASSTLAGALYEQYF; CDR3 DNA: TGTGCCAGTAGTACCTTAGCGGGAGCTCTCTACGAGCAGTACTTC
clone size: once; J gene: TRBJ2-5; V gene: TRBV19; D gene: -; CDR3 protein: CASSIAQETQYF; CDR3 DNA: TGTGCCAGTAGTATAGCTCAAGAGACCCAGTACTTC
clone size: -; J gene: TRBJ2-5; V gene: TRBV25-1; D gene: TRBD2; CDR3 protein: CASSSGSKETQYF; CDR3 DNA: TGTGCCAGCAGTAGCGGGAGCAAAGAGACCCAGTACTTC